This TCR beta chain is from a study of T-cell memory formation after mild COVID-19. About the research overall: TCR clusters were largely donor specific.

A word on this clonotype: Relative to the germline gene, one junction end is altered; a read error may explain this.

Employing constant-segment primers, 5'RACE generated TCR alpha and TCR beta cDNA libraries bearing sample barcodes and UMIs. Via MiXCR, TCRdb re-called the 5' RACE reads, giving one row per CDR3 protein. This table holds approximately 340,000 distinct CDR3 sequences, 10% to 15% found once. This receptor was taken from a man younger than 35 who had mild COVID-19 (a few samples of this study predate the infection). Cell type and time point are not known. Specimen: PBMCs or a T cell subset sorted from them (not recorded which).

This CDR3 is CASSLGAGGQYEQFF. The DNA for the CDR3 is TGTGCTAGCAGCTTAGGTGCGGGGGGGCAGTATGAGCAGTTCTTC. V and J are TRBV7-7 and TRBJ2-1; 9 bases agree with TRBD2. This CDR3 is 15 amino acids long. Germline CDR1 is SSHAT and CDR2 is FNYEAQ (reference sequence).